Sequencing of this T cell receptor (beta chain) was carried out in a study of Ad26.COV2.S vaccination and SARS-CoV-2 variants. Germline CDR1 SNHLY, CDR2 FYNNEI. CDR3 length: 16 residues. The V gene end was trimmed by 6 bases and the J gene end by 4 bases; junction bases not matched to a gene: 9. As to treatment: around 19 received Ad26.COV2.S at low or high dose, single or two shots; 5 received placebo; per-sample allocation not given. Samples came from day 63 after the first vaccine or placebo injection. The data were produced by immunoSEQ multiplex PCR, yet TCRdb's version contains in-frame clones alone and is incomplete. Of a few hundred thousand clones in the sample, approximately 91% are singletons; the top ten hold approximately 1.9%. This clone was picked up one time.

This sequence originates from a person aged 18-65 years who received the Ad26.COV2.S COVID-19 vaccine or a placebo. Sequenced here: peripheral blood, sampled in a trial of Ad26.COV2.S vaccine versus placebo. The chain has TRBV2 and TRBJ2-7; 13 bases fit TRBD2. For the CDR3, the DNA is TGTGCCAGCAGCATCGGGACTAGCGGGATGAGGTACGAGCAGTACTTC. It codes for CASSIGTSGMRYEQYF.